These 4 T cell receptor beta chains came from one sample sequenced in a study of cytomegalovirus exposure and HLA in healthy donors (TCRdb year 2017). Library preparation used the immunoSEQ multiplex PCR assay. A mixture of 60 forward primers for TCR Vbeta segments and 13 reverse primers for TCR Jbeta segments was used in the multiplex PCR. TCRdb provides this immuneACCESS table in a form limited to in-frame rearrangements. Some clones are lacking; in checked studies, under half of them reflect an unresolved V gene, and why the rest are absent is not known. This sample has some 140,000 clones in its table, and around 80% of those were observed once. The top ten clones comprise approximately 6.2% of the sample. The material sequenced was PBMCs. These receptors were obtained from a middle-aged man in good health and CMV-seropositive.

This sequence joins TRBV4-1 and TRBJ2-5; the match to TRBD2 covers 9 bases. Trimming at V came to 3 bases and at J to 1 base, leaving 6 bases not matched to a gene. CDR1 is MGHRA and CDR2 is YSYEKL in the germline V gene. The CDR3 is made up of 16 amino acids. CDR3 in DNA: TGCGCCAGCAGCCAGTCGGCTAGCGGGGTCCAAGAGACCCAGTACTTC. This translates into CASSQSASGVQETQYF.

The chain combines TRBV20-1 with TRBJ2-7; D is unclear. The V and J ends lost 8 bases and 1 base respectively, with 9 bases between them. This CDR3 spans 11 amino acids. Germline V CDR1 and CDR2: DFQATT, SNEGSKA (reference sequence). In DNA form, the CDR3 reads TGCAGTCCCCATCGGTCCTACGAGCAGTACTTC. Its protein product is CSPHRSYEQYF.

The gene calls are TRBV2 and TRBJ1-4, with D unclear. In germline, CDR1 is SNHLY, CDR2 FYNNEI. The CDR3 consists of 11 residues. Trimming shortened V by 7 bases and J by 10 bases, and 10 bases separated the two germline ends. Here the CDR3 reads CASTLSGKLFF. In DNA, the CDR3 is TGTGCCAGCACCTTAAGCGGAAAACTGTTTTTT.

The chain recombines TRBV28 with TRBJ2-7, with D hard to call. The V end lost 4 bases, the J end lost 2 bases, and 6 bases lay between the germline ends. This CDR3 region has 12 residues. Germline CDR1 and CDR2: MDHEN and SYDVKM. CDR3 nucleotides: TGTGCCAGCAGTTGGCCGACCTACGAGCAGTACTTC. Its translation: CASSWPTYEQYF.